Below, one TCR beta chain is given with its context. Trimming shortened V by 2 bases and J by 5 bases, and 13 bases separated the two germline ends. The CDR3 sequence is 15 residues long. From germline, CDR1 is MDHEN and CDR2 SYDVKM. In the original processing: Reference gene primers were amplified, and this amplification served to estimate nucleated cell counts. Data came from immunoSEQ multiplex PCR; TCRdb stores just in-frame clones and leaves some out. V and J calls and clone size are copied from that table; D and trimming were computed from the DNA. The repertoire consists of roughly 700,000 clones, with 70% to 90% occurring once and the leading ten covering approximately 0.3%. This record comes from a study of blood T cell repertoires in COVID-19. As for the study in general: Samples of COVID-19 (acute and convalescent) were obtained from the United States, Italy and Spain. T cells, B-cell-depleted T cells, or PBMCs supplied cDNA or gDNA.

The V call is TRBV28, the J call TRBJ1-5; tentative D call: TRBD1 (5 bases). Sequences were obtained from peripheral blood. This sequence was found in a woman younger than 35 with acute or convalescent COVID-19. The CDR3 nucleotides are TGTGCCAGCAGTTTAAAGGGGAATAGGTATCAGCCCCAGCATTTT. Protein sequence: CASSLKGNRYQPQHF.